The next 18 T cell receptor beta chains were all read from a single sample in a study of tumor-infiltrating lymphocytes in primary liver carcinoma. Scientists recovered RNA and DNA together from roughly 21-30 mg of unsorted bulk tissue. Total RNA (around 500 ng) served as template for TCR beta cDNA synthesis primed by a constant-region primer. ARM-PCR was slightly modified, and three nested multiplex PCR rounds with it gave rise to the TCR beta libraries. The first two PCR rounds used TRBV1-TRBV30 primers with a Cbeta primer, approximately 10 cycles each. Via MiXCR, TCRdb re-called the multiplex PCR reads, giving one row per CDR3 protein. The sample holds almost 45,000 distinct CDR3 sequences; approximately 82% are singletons and the top ten take around 40%. The sample taken for sequencing was tumor-adjacent normal liver tissue. The receptors shown here come from a woman aged 25 to 39 with primary liver carcinoma and hepatitis B virus infection.

Many counts were recorded for this clonotype. This chain joins TRBV6-2 or TRBV6-3 and TRBJ2-1, with a possible D match to TRBD2 (5 bases). Germline loops: CDR1 MNHEY, CDR2 SVGEGT. Deletions cut 8 bases from V and 6 bases from J, with 17 bases between. CDR3 length: 14 amino acids. The CDR3 reads CASLSSDWINEQFF. As DNA, the CDR3 is TGTGCCAGCCTGAGCTCGGACTGGATCAATGAGCAGTTCTTC.

In the case of this clonotype: One end of the junction fails to match germline, which may point to a read error. The chain links TRBV4-3 to TRBJ2-1; D is perhaps TRBD2 (6 bases). Germline loops: CDR1 LGHNA, CDR2 YSLEER. There are 16 residues in the CDR3. The CDR3, as DNA: TGCGCCAGCATCCAAGATGCGGGATGCTTCTACAATGAGCAGTTCTTC. It yields the protein CASIQDAGCFYNEQFF.

This clonotype has only one observation. The germline gene is not matched at one end of the junction; a read error may be the cause. The V and J genes are TRBV6-1 and TRBJ2-7; D call uncertain. This CDR3 has 14 amino acids. The V gene's germline CDR1 is MNHNS and CDR2 SASEGT. The CDR3 here is CASSDPAADLGQYF. The DNA of the CDR3 is TGTGCCAGTAGTGACCCGGCGGCAGACCTCGGGCAGTACTTC.

In the case of this clonotype: One junction end disagrees with the germline gene, perhaps due to a read error. This chain connects TRBV4-3 to TRBJ2-1, with unresolved D. This CDR3 has 14 amino acids. CDR1 and CDR2 (germline): LGHNA, YSLEER. The CDR3 loop reads CVRSHTELVNEQFF. The CDR3 DNA follows: TGTGTCAGGAGCCACACAGAGTTGGTCAATGAGCAGTTCTTC.

This clonotype was detected many times. The chain joins TRBV7-8 to TRBJ2-1; TRBD2 agrees at 15 bases. Germline V gives CDR1 SGHVS, CDR2 FQNEAQ. The V and J ends lost 4 bases and 7 bases, in that order; junction bases with no gene match: 5. The CDR3 has 16 residues. CDR3 bases: TGTGCCAGCAGCTCCCGGACTAGCGGGAGGGTTAATGAGCAGTTCTTC. This sequence encodes CASSSRTSGRVNEQFF.

This clonotype was recorded many times. The V call is TRBV12-3 or TRBV12-4, the J call TRBJ2-7; 8 nucleotides agree with TRBD1. This CDR3 region has 11 residues. V lost 5 bases to trimming and J lost 12 bases; unmatched junction nucleotides: 6. This CDR3 reads CASSQGRGLYF. The CDR3 coding sequence is TGTGCCAGCAGTCAAGGCAGGGGGCTGTACTTC.

Note on this clonotype: The junction departs from the called germline gene at one end, perhaps through a read error. The genes are TRBV29-1 and TRBJ2-2, with 8 bases fitting TRBD2. The germline V gene encodes CDR1 SQVTM and CDR2 ANQGSEA. This CDR3 comprises 14 residues. The CDR3 region has the DNA TGCAGCGTTTCCGCGGGAGGTATCACCGGGGAGCCGTTTTTT. It is translated as CSVSAGGITGEPFF.

This chain connects TRBV6-1 to TRBJ2-1, with D tentatively TRBD1 (5 bases). V was shortened by 2 bases and J by 8 bases, with 16 bases between the two germline ends. Germline V gene lookup returns CDR1 MNHNS and CDR2 SASEGT. The CDR3 length is 15 residues. The CDR3 spells CASSERMGQYDEQFF. CDR3 in DNA: TGTGCCAGCAGTGAAAGGATGGGGCAGTACGATGAGCAGTTCTTC.

The CDR3 reads CASSTQSVRSYEQYF. The CDR3 DNA follows: TGTGCCAGCAGCACCCAGAGCGTACGGTCCTACGAGCAGTACTTC. V is TRBV5-4 and J is TRBJ2-7; D is ambiguous. Trimming took off 4 bases at V and 1 base at J, with 15 bases between the two ends. Looked up from germline, CDR1 is SGHNT and CDR2 is YYREEE (reference sequence). This CDR3 is 15 amino acids long.

This clonotype has only one observation. In this CDR3 the conserved last residue, phenylalanine or tryptophan, is missing, so a read error is likely. V usage is TRBV11-2 and J usage is TRBJ2-1; D assignment may be TRBD1 or TRBD2 (5 bases each). CDR3 length: 14 residues. CDR1 and CDR2 from the germline V gene are SGHAT and FQNNGV. CDR3 in amino acids: CSSSLLGTWNEQFL. The CDR3 DNA reads TGTTCCAGCAGCCTCTTGGGGACGTGGAATGAGCAGTTCCTC.

This clonotype was detected many times. This rearrangement joins TRBV12-3 or TRBV12-4 to TRBJ2-5; D is uncertain. The CDR3 has 13 residues. Trimming cost V 5 bases and J 2 bases, with 9 bases left between them. The CDR3, as DNA: TGTGCCAGCAGTGAAAGCCCTCAAGAGACCCAGTACTTC. This codes for CASSESPQETQYF.

A remark on this clonotype: Compared with germline, one end of the junction differs, possibly owing to a read error. The CDR3 spells CASNDRNERGELFF. The CDR3 nucleotides read TGTGCCAGCAATGACAGGAATGAACGCGGGGAGCTATTTTTT. This chain connects TRBV6-2 or TRBV6-3 to TRBJ2-2; D assignment may be TRBD1 or TRBD2 (6 bases each). Germline V lookup: CDR1 MNHEY, CDR2 SVGEGT. The CDR3 totals 14 residues.

The table lists this clonotype with a count of one. Being one base from a much bigger clone, this may be a read error. This rearrangement joins TRBV28 to TRBJ1-1; 9 bases match TRBD1. From germline, CDR1 is MDHEN and CDR2 SYDVKM. J lost 11 bases, V lost 6 bases, and 10 bases had no gene match. This CDR3 spans 13 amino acids. For the CDR3, the DNA is TGTGCCAGCAGGCGGACAGGGGCCACCGGTGCTTTCTTT. Translation: CASRRTGATGAFF.

Comment on this clonotype: Since the CDR3 does not end with the conserved phenylalanine or tryptophan, this likely comes from a read error. The chain is built from TRBV12-3 or TRBV12-4 and TRBJ2-2; TRBD2 might be the D (6 bases). The CDR3 consists of 15 residues. CDR3 sequence: CASRGWETNTGELFS. The DNA for the CDR3 is TGTGCTAGCCGGGGGTGGGAGACGAACACCGGGGAGCTGTTTTCT.

Points on this clonotype: A much more abundant neighbour one base away suggests this may be a read error. V is TRBV24-1 and J is TRBJ2-5; possibly TRBD1 for D (6 bases). Trimming left V 0 bases short and J 2 bases short, with 12 bases between. Looked up from germline, CDR1 is KGHDR and CDR2 is SFDVKD. There are 16 residues in the CDR3. CDR3 loop: CATSDLGDTTQETQYF. CDR3 coding DNA: TGTGCCACCAGTGATTTGGGGGACACAACACAAGAGACCCAGTACTTC.

About this clonotype itself: The junction departs from the called germline gene at one end, perhaps through a read error. The J gene is TRBJ2-5, the V gene TRBV10-2, with D perhaps TRBD1 (6 bases). Looked up from germline, CDR1 is WSHSY and CDR2 is SAAADI. This CDR3 contains 15 residues. The CDR3 bases are TGTGCCAGCAGTGAGTGGGCAGGGGTTCAAAAGACCCAGTACTTC. Protein product: CASSEWAGVQKTQYF.

As to this clonotype: Compared with germline, one end of the junction differs, possibly owing to a read error. The J gene is TRBJ2-7, the V gene TRBV11-1; the D is unclear. The germline V gene has CDR1 SGHAT and CDR2 FQDESV (reference sequence). The CDR3 loop spans 14 amino acids. Here the CDR3 reads CASSLATVSYEQYF. The CDR3 nucleotides are TGTGCCAGCAGTTTAGCAACGGTCTCCTACGAGCAGTACTTC.

About this clonotype itself: A much bigger clone sits one base away, suggesting this may be a read error. This chain uses TRBV4-3 with TRBJ2-3; no firm D call. Trimming pared 1 base from V and 7 bases from J, leaving 15 bases between. Germline V gene lookup returns CDR1 LGHNA and CDR2 YSLEER. CDR3 length equals 15 residues. CDR3 residues: CASSQAMWSRNTQYF. The CDR3 DNA sequence: TGCGCCAGCAGCCAAGCCATGTGGAGCCGGAATACGCAGTATTTT.